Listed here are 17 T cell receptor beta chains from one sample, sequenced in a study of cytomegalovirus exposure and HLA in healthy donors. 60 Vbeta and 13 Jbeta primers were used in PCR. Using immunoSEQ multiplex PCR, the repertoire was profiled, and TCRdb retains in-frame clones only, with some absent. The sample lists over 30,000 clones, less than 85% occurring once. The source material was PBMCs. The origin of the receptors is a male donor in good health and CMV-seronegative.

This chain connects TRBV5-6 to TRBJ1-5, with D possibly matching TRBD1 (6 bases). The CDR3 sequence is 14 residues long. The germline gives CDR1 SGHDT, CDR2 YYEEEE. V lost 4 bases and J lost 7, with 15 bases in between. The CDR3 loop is CASSAVGGLQPQHF. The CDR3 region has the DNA TGTGCCAGCAGCGCAGTAGGGGGTCTACAGCCCCAGCATTTT.

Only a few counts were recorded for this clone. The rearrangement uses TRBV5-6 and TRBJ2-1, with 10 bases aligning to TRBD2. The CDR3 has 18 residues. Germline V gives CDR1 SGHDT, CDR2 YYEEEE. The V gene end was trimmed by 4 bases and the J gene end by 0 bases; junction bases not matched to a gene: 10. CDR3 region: CASSPSSGGTSSYNEQFF. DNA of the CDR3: TGTGCCAGCAGCCCGAGTAGCGGGGGGACGAGCTCCTACAATGAGCAGTTCTTC.

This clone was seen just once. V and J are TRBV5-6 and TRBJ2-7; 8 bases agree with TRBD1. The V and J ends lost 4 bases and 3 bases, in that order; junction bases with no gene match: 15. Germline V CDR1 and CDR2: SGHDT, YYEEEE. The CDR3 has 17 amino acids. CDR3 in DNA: TGTGCCAGCAGCCCCAAAGTTGGCGGGACAGGACACTACGAGCAGTACTTC. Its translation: CASSPKVGGTGHYEQYF.

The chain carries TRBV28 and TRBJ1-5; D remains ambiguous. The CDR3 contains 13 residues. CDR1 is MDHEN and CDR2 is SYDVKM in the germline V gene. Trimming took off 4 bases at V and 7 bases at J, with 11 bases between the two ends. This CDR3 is CASSSPDWQPQHF. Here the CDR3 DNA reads TGTGCCAGCAGTTCCCCGGACTGGCAGCCCCAGCATTTT.

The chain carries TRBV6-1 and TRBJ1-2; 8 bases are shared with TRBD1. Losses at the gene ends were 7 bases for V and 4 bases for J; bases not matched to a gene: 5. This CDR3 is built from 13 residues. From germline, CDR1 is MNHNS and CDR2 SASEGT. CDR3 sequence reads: CASIPDRGYGYTF. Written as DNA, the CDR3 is TGTGCCAGCATCCCCGACAGGGGCTATGGCTACACCTTC.

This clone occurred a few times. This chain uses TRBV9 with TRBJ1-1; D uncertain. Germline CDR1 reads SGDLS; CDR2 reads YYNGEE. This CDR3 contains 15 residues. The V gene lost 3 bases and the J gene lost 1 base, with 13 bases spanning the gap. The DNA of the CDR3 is TGTGCCAGCAGCGCAGGCATTAATTGGAACACTGAAGCTTTCTTT. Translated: CASSAGINWNTEAFF. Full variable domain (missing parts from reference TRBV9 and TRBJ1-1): DSGVTQTPKHLITATGQRVTLRCSPRSGDLSVYWYQQSLDQGLQFLIQYYNGEERAKGNILERFSAQQFPDLHSELNLSSLELGDSALYFCASSAGINWNTEAFFGQGTRLTVV.

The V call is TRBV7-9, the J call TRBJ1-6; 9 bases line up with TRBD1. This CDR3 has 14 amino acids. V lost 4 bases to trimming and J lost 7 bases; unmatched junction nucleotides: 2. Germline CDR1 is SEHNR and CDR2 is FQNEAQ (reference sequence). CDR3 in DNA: TGTGCCAGCAGCTCAGGACAGGGGAATTCACCCCTCCACTTT. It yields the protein CASSSGQGNSPLHF.

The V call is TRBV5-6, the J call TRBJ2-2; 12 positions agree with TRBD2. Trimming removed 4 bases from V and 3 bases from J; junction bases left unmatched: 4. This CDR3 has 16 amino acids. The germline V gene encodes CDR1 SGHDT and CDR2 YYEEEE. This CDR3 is CASSEGLAGDTGELFF. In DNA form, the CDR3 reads TGTGCCAGCAGCGAGGGACTAGCGGGCGACACCGGGGAGCTGTTTTTT.

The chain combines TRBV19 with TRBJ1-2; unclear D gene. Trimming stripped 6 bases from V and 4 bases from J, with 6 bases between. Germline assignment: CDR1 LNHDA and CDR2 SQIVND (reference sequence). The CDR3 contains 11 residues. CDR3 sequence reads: CASRRGYGYTF. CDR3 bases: TGTGCCAGTAGGCGTGGCTATGGCTACACCTTC.

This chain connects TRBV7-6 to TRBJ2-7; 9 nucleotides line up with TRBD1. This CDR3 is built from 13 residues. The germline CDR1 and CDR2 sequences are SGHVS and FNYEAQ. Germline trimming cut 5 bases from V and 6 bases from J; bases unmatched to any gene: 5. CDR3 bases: TGTGCCAGCAGCCCTAGACAGGGGGGCGAGCAGTACTTC. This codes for CASSPRQGGEQYF.

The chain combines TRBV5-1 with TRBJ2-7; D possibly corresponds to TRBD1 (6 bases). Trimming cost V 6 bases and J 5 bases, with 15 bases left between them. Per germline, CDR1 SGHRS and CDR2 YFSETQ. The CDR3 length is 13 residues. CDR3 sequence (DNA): TGCGCCAGCAACTTCCTAGGGGGAAACGAGCAGTACTTC. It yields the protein CASNFLGGNEQYF. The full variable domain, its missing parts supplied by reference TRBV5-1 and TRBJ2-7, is KAGVTQTPRYLIKTRGQQVTLSCSPISGHRSVSWYQQTPGQGLQFLFEYFSETQRNKGNFPGRFSGRQFSNSRSEMNVSTLELGDSALYLCASNFLGGNEQYFGPGTRLTVT.

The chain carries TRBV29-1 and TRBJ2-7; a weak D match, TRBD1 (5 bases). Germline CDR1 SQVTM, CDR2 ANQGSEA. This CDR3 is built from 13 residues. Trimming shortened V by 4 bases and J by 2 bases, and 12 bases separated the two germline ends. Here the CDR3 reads CSVVQGTTYEQYF. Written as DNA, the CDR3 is TGCAGCGTTGTGCAGGGTACAACCTACGAGCAGTACTTC.

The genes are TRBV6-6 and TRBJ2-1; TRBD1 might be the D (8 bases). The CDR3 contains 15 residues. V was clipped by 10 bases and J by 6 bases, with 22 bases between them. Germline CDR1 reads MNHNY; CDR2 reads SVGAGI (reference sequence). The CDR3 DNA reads TGTGCCATTCAACAGGGGGGGGCGAGATTCAATGAGCAGTTCTTC. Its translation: CAIQQGGARFNEQFF.

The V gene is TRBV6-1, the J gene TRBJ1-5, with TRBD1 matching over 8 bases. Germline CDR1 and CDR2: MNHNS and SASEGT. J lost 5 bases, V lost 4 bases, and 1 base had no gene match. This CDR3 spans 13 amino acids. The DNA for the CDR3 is TGTGCCAGCAGTGCAGGGGGCTATCAGCCCCAGCATTTT. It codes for CASSAGGYQPQHF.

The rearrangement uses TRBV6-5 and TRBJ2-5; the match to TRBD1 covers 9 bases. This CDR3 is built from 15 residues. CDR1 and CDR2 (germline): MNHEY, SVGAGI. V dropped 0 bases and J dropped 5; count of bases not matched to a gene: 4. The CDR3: CASSYSQGAGETQYF. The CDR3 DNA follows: TGTGCCAGCAGTTACTCACAGGGGGCAGGGGAGACCCAGTACTTC.

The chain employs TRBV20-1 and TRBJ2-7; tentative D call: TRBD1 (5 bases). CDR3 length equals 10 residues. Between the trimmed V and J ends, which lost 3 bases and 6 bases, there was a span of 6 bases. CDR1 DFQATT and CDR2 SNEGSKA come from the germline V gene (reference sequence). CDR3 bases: TGCAGTGCTAGTCAGGGCGAGCAGTACTTC. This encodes CSASQGEQYF.

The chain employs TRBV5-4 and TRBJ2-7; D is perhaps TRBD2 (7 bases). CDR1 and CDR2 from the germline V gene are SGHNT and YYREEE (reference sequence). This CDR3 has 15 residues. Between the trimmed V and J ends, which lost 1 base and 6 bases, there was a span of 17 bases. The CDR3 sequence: CASSLWGGSSGEQYF. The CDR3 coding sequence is TGTGCCAGCAGCTTGTGGGGGGGCTCCTCCGGCGAGCAGTACTTC.